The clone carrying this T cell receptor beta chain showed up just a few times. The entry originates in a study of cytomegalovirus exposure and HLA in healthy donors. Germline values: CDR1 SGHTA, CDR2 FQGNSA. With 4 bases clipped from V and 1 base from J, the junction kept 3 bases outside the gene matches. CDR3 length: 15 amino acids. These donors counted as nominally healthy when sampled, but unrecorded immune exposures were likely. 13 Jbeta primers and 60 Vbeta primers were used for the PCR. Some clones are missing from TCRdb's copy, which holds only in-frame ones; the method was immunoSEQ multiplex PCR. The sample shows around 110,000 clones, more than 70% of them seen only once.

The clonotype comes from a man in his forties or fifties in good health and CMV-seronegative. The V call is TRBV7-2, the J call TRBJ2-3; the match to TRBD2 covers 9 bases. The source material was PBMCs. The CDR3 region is CASSSRTSGTDTQYF. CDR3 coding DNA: TGTGCCAGCAGCTCCCGGACTAGCGGCACAGATACGCAGTATTTT. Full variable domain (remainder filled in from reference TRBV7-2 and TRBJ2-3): GAGVSQSPSNKVTEKGKDVELRCDPISGHTALYWYRQSLGQGLEFLIYFQGNSAPDKSGLPSDRFSAERTGGSVSTLTIQRTQQEDSAVYLCASSSRTSGTDTQYFGPGTRLTVL.